The 28 T cell receptor beta chains presented below share a single source sample, sequenced in a study of T cells in Graves' hyperthyroidism and ophthalmopathy. Amplification yielded TCR beta CDR3 regions, with RNA transcripts as the source. In the first-round RT-PCR of the TCR CDR3, the HTBI primer set was used. TCRdb reprocessed the multiplex PCR reads with MiXCR, giving one entry per CDR3 protein. The table has about 360,000 distinct CDR3 sequences, approximately 15% seen once. The sequenced sample consisted of blood. Receptors originate from a woman between 18 and 29 years old with Graves' hyperthyroidism that later progressed to Graves' ophthalmopathy.

This chain uses TRBV5-1 with TRBJ1-1, with TRBD1 as a possible D gene (5 bases). Germline V gene sequence: CDR1 SGHRS, CDR2 YFSETQ. V lost 1 base and J 4 bases, leaving 11 bases between the germline ends. This CDR3 has 14 residues. The CDR3 region has the DNA TGCGCCAGCAGCTTGCCGGGGGGAACCACTGAAGCTTTCTTT. Protein sequence: CASSLPGGTTEAFF.

This clonotype has a count of ten or more. As DNA, the CDR3 is TGTGCCAGCAGCTTAATTACAGGAGCCCTAGCCAAAAACATTCAGTACTTC. It specifies CASSLITGALAKNIQYF. The chain is built from TRBV13 and TRBJ2-4; tentatively, D is TRBD1 (5 bases). The CDR3 sequence is 17 residues long. The V gene lost 2 bases and the J gene lost 0 bases, with 14 bases spanning the gap. CDR1 and CDR2 from the germline V gene are PRHDT and FYEKMQ (reference sequence).

This clonotype was counted a few times. The chain uses TRBV7-9 and TRBJ2-7, with D possibly TRBD2 on 5 matching bases. The CDR3 runs 12 residues. The germline gives CDR1 SEHNR, CDR2 FQNEAQ (reference sequence). Trimming left V 7 bases short and J 2 bases short, with 9 bases between. The CDR3 loop reads CASTTGTYEQYF. CDR3 in DNA: TGTGCCAGCACCACGGGGACCTACGAGCAGTACTTC.

Only one count was recorded for this clonotype. This chain uses TRBV7-2 with TRBJ1-2; tentative D call: TRBD1 (5 bases). CDR1 and CDR2 (germline): SGHTA, FQGNSA. Trimming took 7 bases from V and 6 from J, leaving 27 bases between them. This CDR3 spans 17 amino acids. CDR3 coding DNA: TGTGCCAGCACCCTTTCACCCCTCGGGGGAGGGACCGATGGCTACACCTTC. As protein: CASTLSPLGGGTDGYTF.

This clonotype occurred many times. V gene TRBV7-2 combines with J gene TRBJ1-5; D is possibly TRBD1 (6 bases). Trimming took 3 bases from V and 6 from J, leaving 12 bases between them. Looked up from germline, CDR1 is SGHTA and CDR2 is FQGNSA. This CDR3 is built from 14 residues. CDR3 nucleotide sequence: TGTGCCAGCAGCTTGCAGGGGATGGGTCAGCCCCAGCATTTT. Amino acid sequence: CASSLQGMGQPQHF.

The chain joins TRBV28 to TRBJ2-1, with no clear D. This CDR3 contains 15 residues. Germline CDR1 MDHEN, CDR2 SYDVKM. V lost 2 bases and J 2 bases, leaving 10 bases between the germline ends. The CDR3 region has the DNA TGTGCCAGCAGTTTAACGGTTAACCCCTACAATGAGCAGTTCTTC. Its translation is CASSLTVNPYNEQFF.

The sample holds a few counts of this clonotype. The chain joins TRBV29-1 to TRBJ1-2; weak D call: TRBD1 (5 bases). Trimming left V 6 bases short and J 14 bases short, with 22 bases between. Germline CDR1 and CDR2: SQVTM and ANQGSEA. This CDR3 is built from 12 residues. The DNA for the CDR3 is TGCAGCGTCGCCGGGACCGACACCTTAAGTACCTTC. Translated, it gives CSVAGTDTLSTF.

This clonotype turned up a few times. The J gene is TRBJ2-7, the V gene TRBV28; possible D gene TRBD2, 5 bases. V lost 3 bases and J lost 5, with 14 bases in between. The germline gives CDR1 MDHEN, CDR2 SYDVKM. The CDR3 runs to 14 residues. CDR3 protein: CASSFLGVGNEQYF. The CDR3 coding sequence is TGTGCCAGCAGTTTCTTGGGAGTCGGAAACGAGCAGTACTTC.

This clonotype has at least ten counts. The chain employs TRBV7-2 and TRBJ2-1; D not certain. CDR1 is SGHTA, CDR2 FQGNSA, per germline. The CDR3 covers 13 residues. The V end was cut by 4 bases, the J end by 2 bases, with 6 bases between. CDR3 residues: CASSSSPYNEQFF. DNA of the CDR3: TGTGCCAGCAGCTCGAGCCCCTACAATGAGCAGTTCTTC.

This clonotype was observed at least ten times. V and J are TRBV28 and TRBJ2-2, with D tentatively TRBD2 (6 bases). This CDR3 contains 17 residues. V lost 5 bases to trimming and J lost 4 bases, with 20 bases between them. Germline assignment: CDR1 MDHEN and CDR2 SYDVKM. The DNA of the CDR3 is TGTGCCAGCAGTCCTCCAGCGGGTACCGAAGGCACCGGGGAGCTGTTTTTT. It is translated as CASSPPAGTEGTGELFF. Full variable domain (outside the CDR3, taken from reference TRBV28 and TRBJ2-2): DVKVTQSSRYLVKRTGEKVFLECVQDMDHENMFWYRQDPGLGLRLIYFSYDVKMKEKGDIPEGYSVSREKKERFSLILESASTNQTSMYLCASSPPAGTEGTGELFFGEGSRLTVL.

This clonotype appeared many times. The J gene is TRBJ1-4, the V gene TRBV28; D perhaps matches TRBD1 (5 bases). V lost 7 bases, J lost 7 bases, and 16 bases lay in between. There are 14 residues in the CDR3. Per germline, CDR1 MDHEN and CDR2 SYDVKM. CDR3 protein: CASNFGGRREKLFF. The CDR3 DNA follows: TGTGCCAGCAACTTTGGGGGACGGCGTGAAAAACTGTTTTTT.

This clonotype came up many times. CDR3 sequence: CASSTGSRIWVNTEAFF. The CDR3 DNA follows: TGTGCCAGCAGTACCGGGTCCAGGATATGGGTGAACACTGAAGCTTTCTTT. The J gene is TRBJ1-1, the V gene TRBV28; D gene uncertain. This CDR3 has 17 amino acids. With 5 bases removed from V and 0 bases from J, the gap between germline ends came to 19 bases. CDR1 is MDHEN and CDR2 is SYDVKM in the germline V gene.

This chain uses TRBV4-1 with TRBJ2-1, with 12 bases lining up with TRBD2. There are 17 residues in the CDR3. The V segment lost 5 bases and the J segment 4 bases; nucleotides outside the gene matches: 9. Germline V CDR1 and CDR2: MGHRA, YSYEKL. DNA for the CDR3: TGCGCCAGCAGCAATACCGGGACTAGCGGGCCTTACAATGAGCAGTTCTTC. Encoded protein: CASSNTGTSGPYNEQFF.

This clonotype showed up many times. The chain joins TRBV20-1 to TRBJ1-1; D gene unclear. V lost 6 bases, J lost 5 bases, and 10 bases lay in between. Germline V gives CDR1 DFQATT, CDR2 SNEGSKA (reference sequence). CDR3 length: 11 residues. CDR3 residues: CSASEETEAFF. DNA for the CDR3: TGCAGTGCCTCGGAGGAGACTGAAGCTTTCTTT.

This clonotype was recorded at least ten times. CDR3 sequence: CASSPSLSANYGYTF. The CDR3 nucleotides read TGTGCCAGCAGCCCCTCCTTAAGCGCTAACTATGGCTACACCTTC. The chain couples TRBV11-2 to TRBJ1-2; the D is unclear. The germline V gene has CDR1 SGHAT and CDR2 FQNNGV. This CDR3 comprises 15 residues. Trimming took 5 bases from V and 0 from J, leaving 13 bases between them.

This clonotype was found many times. The chain recombines TRBV6-2 or TRBV6-3 with TRBJ2-1; 13 nucleotides agree with TRBD2. Germline V gene data show CDR1 as MNHEY and CDR2 as SVGEGT. The CDR3 has 16 amino acids. Trimming at V came to 7 bases and at J to 10 bases, leaving 13 bases not matched to a gene. In DNA, the CDR3 is TGTGCCAGCATTGGATACCCGGGACTAGCGGGAAACGAGCAGTTCTTC. Translating gives CASIGYPGLAGNEQFF.

Only a few counts were recorded for this clonotype. This chain connects TRBV28 to TRBJ2-7, with 8 bases aligning to TRBD2. Germline V gene sequence: CDR1 MDHEN, CDR2 SYDVKM. The J segment lost 4 bases and the V segment lost 5 bases, leaving 10 bases of the junction unmatched. The CDR3 spans 15 residues. CDR3 DNA sequence: TGTGCCAGCAGTCCCCCTGGCGGGAGGTCTTACGAGCAGTACTTC. Protein sequence: CASSPPGGRSYEQYF.

The gene calls are TRBV10-3 and TRBJ2-1, with 9 bases lining up with TRBD1. The V gene end was trimmed by 6 bases and the J gene end by 3 bases; junction bases not matched to a gene: 6. Per germline, CDR1 ENHRY and CDR2 SYGVKD. CDR3 length equals 15 residues. CDR3 sequence reads: CAISRTGDRYNEQFF. Written as DNA, the CDR3 is TGTGCCATCAGCCGGACAGGGGATCGCTACAATGAGCAGTTCTTC.

This clonotype was observed many times. The chain couples TRBV2 to TRBJ2-1, with 8 nucleotides matching TRBD1. J lost 4 bases, V lost 5 bases, and 7 bases had no gene match. The germline V gene has CDR1 SNHLY and CDR2 FYNNEI. CDR3 length: 15 amino acids. The CDR3 loop is CASSPRTGIYNEQFF. In DNA form, the CDR3 reads TGTGCCAGCAGTCCCAGGACAGGGATTTACAATGAGCAGTTCTTC.

This clonotype has a count of ten or more. The chain recombines TRBV28 with TRBJ1-2; no clear D gene. V was clipped by 5 bases and J by 4 bases, with 11 bases between them. Germline V gene data show CDR1 as MDHEN and CDR2 as SYDVKM. The length of the CDR3 is 13 residues. CDR3 residues: CASSPPWAYGYTF. The CDR3 DNA follows: TGTGCCAGCAGTCCCCCTTGGGCCTATGGCTACACCTTC.

This clonotype was recorded at least ten times. The chain joins TRBV12-3 or TRBV12-4 to TRBJ1-5; D gene unclear. The length of the CDR3 is 11 residues. Trimming stripped 6 bases from V and 11 bases from J, with 11 bases between. CDR3 in amino acids: CASSVGEAQHF. The DNA of the CDR3 is TGTGCCAGCAGCGTCGGGGAGGCCCAGCATTTT.

This clonotype was counted many times. V is TRBV7-8 and J is TRBJ1-5; 8 bases map to TRBD1. This CDR3 comprises 14 residues. CDR1 is SGHVS, CDR2 FQNEAQ, per germline. V lost 1 base to trimming and J lost 7 bases; unmatched junction nucleotides: 3. For the CDR3, the DNA is TGTGCCAGCAGCTTAGGGCAGGGGGCACAGCCCCAGCATTTT. Translated, it gives CASSLGQGAQPQHF.

This clonotype was counted many times. The V call is TRBV7-8, the J call TRBJ2-1; 8 positions agree with TRBD2. CDR1 SGHVS and CDR2 FQNEAQ come from the germline V gene. Losses at the gene ends were 5 bases for V and 10 bases for J; bases not matched to a gene: 13. The CDR3 runs 15 residues. The CDR3: CASSPPEAGGLEQFF. CDR3 coding DNA: TGTGCCAGCAGCCCCCCAGAGGCGGGGGGCTTGGAGCAGTTCTTC.

This clonotype turned up a few times. The rearrangement uses TRBV7-2 and TRBJ2-3, with 15 bases identical to TRBD2. Germline V gene lookup returns CDR1 SGHTA and CDR2 FQGNSA. The CDR3 has 18 residues. The V gene end was trimmed by 4 bases and the J gene end by 4 bases; junction bases not matched to a gene: 9. The CDR3 region is CASSSGLAGGPVADTQYF. CDR3 sequence (DNA): TGTGCCAGCAGCTCAGGACTAGCGGGAGGGCCTGTGGCAGATACGCAGTATTTT. The variable domain in full, with the rest retrieved from reference TRBV7-2 and TRBJ2-3, is GAGVSQSPSNKVTEKGKDVELRCDPISGHTALYWYRQSLGQGLEFLIYFQGNSAPDKSGLPSDRFSAERTGGSVSTLTIQRTQQEDSAVYLCASSSGLAGGPVADTQYFGPGTRLTVL.

This clonotype appeared many times. The V and J genes are TRBV27 and TRBJ1-1; D is unresolved. V was trimmed by 7 bases and J by 1 base, leaving 13 bases between them. The CDR3 has 14 residues. The V gene's germline CDR1 is MNHEY and CDR2 SMNVEV (reference sequence). This chain's CDR3 is CASTSTRGNTEAFF. CDR3 coding DNA: TGTGCCAGCACCTCGACCAGAGGGAACACTGAAGCTTTCTTT.

This clonotype was detected many times. The rearrangement joins TRBV6-1 to TRBJ2-3; 10 positions match TRBD2. J gave up 4 bases and V 6 bases, and 4 bases lay outside the gene matches. The length of the CDR3 is 14 residues. CDR1 is MNHNS and CDR2 is SASEGT in the germline V gene. The CDR3 nucleotides read TGTGCCAGCAGGAAAGGGACTAGCGCAGATACGCAGTATTTT. This gives the protein CASRKGTSADTQYF.

A word on this clonotype: This may come from a read error, since a much larger clone is one base off. This chain links TRBV10-3 with TRBJ1-1; 11 bases match TRBD1. The CDR3 loop spans 17 amino acids. Germline CDR1 ENHRY, CDR2 SYGVKD. CDR3 nucleotides: TGTGCCATCAGTGAGCGTCTATCGGGACAGGGGGGAGCTGAAGTTTTCTTT. It yields the protein CAISERLSGQGGAEVFF.

This clonotype showed up just once. A read error is possible here, since a much larger clone lies one base away. CDR3 residues: CASSSCCGYQETQYF. The CDR3, as DNA: TGTGCCAGCAGTTCATGCTGCGGCTACCAAGAGACCCAGTACTTC. The genes are TRBV28 and TRBJ2-5; D is unclear. In germline, CDR1 is MDHEN, CDR2 SYDVKM. V was shortened by 4 bases and J by 0 bases, with 12 bases between the two germline ends. The CDR3 covers 15 residues.